Presented here are 30 T cell receptor beta chains from one specimen sequenced in a study of cytomegalovirus exposure and HLA in healthy donors. The PCR contained 60 Vbeta and 13 Jbeta primers. Only in-frame clones appear in the TCRdb table, and some are missing; sequencing was by immunoSEQ multiplex PCR. The table has around 120,000 clones, 60% to 85% seen once. What was sequenced was PBMCs. These receptors all stem from a man aged 25 to 40 in good health and CMV-seronegative.

This chain connects TRBV19 to TRBJ2-6; D not resolved. The V end lost 8 bases, the J end lost 0 bases, and 11 bases lay between the germline ends. This CDR3 has 15 amino acids. Germline V gene data show CDR1 as LNHDA and CDR2 as SQIVND (reference sequence). CDR3 residues: CASVTRSSGANVLTF. CDR3 nucleotides: TGTGCCAGTGTAACAAGGAGCTCTGGGGCCAACGTCCTGACTTTC.

For the CDR3, the DNA is TGTGCCAGCAGTTCGGACAGGGGGTATACCGGGGAGCTGTTTTTT. Its translation is CASSSDRGYTGELFF. The chain employs TRBV5-6 and TRBJ2-2; 10 bases fit TRBD1. The CDR3 sequence is 15 residues long. Germline trimming cut 5 bases from V and 5 bases from J; bases unmatched to any gene: 6. The V gene's germline CDR1 is SGHDT and CDR2 YYEEEE.

The J gene is TRBJ1-1, the V gene TRBV4-1; 8 bases line up with TRBD1. Looked up from germline, CDR1 is MGHRA and CDR2 is YSYEKL. The J segment lost 6 bases and the V segment lost 4 bases, leaving 10 bases of the junction unmatched. The CDR3 extends over 15 amino acids. CDR3 bases: TGCGCCAGCAGCCTCCTCACAGGGGGTGCCCCTGAAGCTTTCTTT. Translation: CASSLLTGGAPEAFF.

This chain links TRBV18 with TRBJ2-2; 9 positions agree with TRBD1. The CDR3 sequence is 16 residues long. Per the germline V gene, CDR1 is KGHSH and CDR2 is LQKENI. The J segment lost 0 bases and the V segment lost 5 bases, leaving 4 bases of the junction unmatched. In nucleotides, the CDR3 is TGTGCCAGCTCATCCGGACAGGGGACGAACACCGGGGAGCTGTTTTTT. It translates to CASSSGQGTNTGELFF.

The chain combines TRBV25-1 with TRBJ1-5, with D hard to call. The CDR3 has 15 amino acids. Germline V CDR1 and CDR2: MGHDK, SYGVNS. The germline V and J ends were trimmed by 8 bases and 2 bases, with 16 bases remaining between them. The CDR3 here is CASSLNGKGNQPQHF. CDR3 sequence (DNA): TGTGCCAGCTCATTGAACGGGAAGGGCAATCAGCCCCAGCATTTT.

The rearrangement uses TRBV18 and TRBJ1-1, with D unresolved. The CDR3 has 14 amino acids. In germline, CDR1 is KGHSH, CDR2 LQKENI. V lost 1 base to trimming and J lost 2 bases, with 8 bases between them. The CDR3: CASSPRQINTEAFF. The CDR3 DNA reads TGTGCCAGCTCACCACGGCAGATTAACACTGAAGCTTTCTTT.

The chain uses TRBV10-3 and TRBJ1-5; 7 positions match TRBD1. Unmatched junction bases numbered 6, after V lost 4 bases and J lost 3 bases. The CDR3 contains 15 residues. CDR1 and CDR2 (germline): ENHRY, SYGVKD. CDR3 protein: CAISVGQDYNQPQHF. CDR3 in DNA: TGTGCCATCAGTGTAGGACAGGATTACAATCAGCCCCAGCATTTT.

V usage is TRBV30 and J usage is TRBJ1-2; weak D call: TRBD1 (5 bases). Germline CDR1 GTSNPN, CDR2 SVGIG (reference sequence). V lost 2 bases, J lost 8 bases, and 27 bases lay in between. The CDR3 has 17 amino acids. CDR3 nucleotide sequence: TGTGCCTGGAGTACCGGGGGGGTGGGCTGGGGGAATACAGGCTACACCTTC. This encodes CAWSTGGVGWGNTGYTF.

V usage is TRBV5-1 and J usage is TRBJ2-7; TRBD2 matches 8 bases. There are 15 residues in the CDR3. The V gene end was trimmed by 0 bases and the J gene end by 2 bases; junction bases not matched to a gene: 4. The germline CDR1 and CDR2 sequences are SGHRS and YFSETQ. DNA of the CDR3: TGCGCCAGCAGCTTGGATACTAGCGGTACCTACGAGCAGTACTTC. The encoded protein is CASSLDTSGTYEQYF.

The genes are TRBV5-1 and TRBJ2-2, with 9 bases that match TRBD1. CDR1 is SGHRS, CDR2 YFSETQ, per germline. Trimming removed 4 bases from V and 1 base from J; junction bases left unmatched: 2. CDR3 size: 15 residues. CDR3 bases: TGCGCCAGCAGCCGGGACAGGGAGAACACCGGGGAGCTGTTTTTT. Amino acids: CASSRDRENTGELFF.

Written as DNA, the CDR3 is TGCGCCAGCAGCGAGGGACTAGCGGGGGGAAGCGCCTACGAGCAGTACTTC. Protein product: CASSEGLAGGSAYEQYF. The V call is TRBV5-1, the J call TRBJ2-7, with 15 bases identical to TRBD2. Unmatched junction bases numbered 7, after V lost 4 bases and J lost 2 bases. CDR3 size: 17 residues. CDR1 and CDR2 (germline): SGHRS, YFSETQ.

The chain carries TRBV12-5 and TRBJ2-3; TRBD1 matches at 10 bases. J was trimmed by 2 bases and V by 6 bases; bases with no gene match: 5. The length of the CDR3 is 15 residues. Germline-derived CDR1 and CDR2 are LGHNT and FRNRAP. CDR3 loop: CASGPGQGPTDTQYF. The CDR3 nucleotides read TGTGCTAGTGGACCGGGACAGGGGCCCACAGATACGCAGTATTTT.

This chain uses TRBV9 with TRBJ2-7; 7 bases align to TRBD1. The CDR3 extends over 18 amino acids. V lost 0 bases, J lost 3 bases, and 15 bases stayed unmatched. Germline values: CDR1 SGDLS, CDR2 YYNGEE. The CDR3 loop reads CASSVGTTGTANLYEQYF. CDR3 bases: TGTGCCAGCAGCGTAGGGACGACCGGGACAGCTAATCTCTACGAGCAGTACTTC.

The CDR3 nucleotides are TGTGCCAGCAGTCAAAGACTTGGGGAGGTCATATATTTT. Its protein product is CASSQRLGEVIYF. V gene TRBV2 combines with J gene TRBJ1-3, with D uncertain. Trimming shortened V by 5 bases and J by 12 bases, and 17 bases separated the two germline ends. The CDR3 consists of 13 residues. The germline CDR1 and CDR2 sequences are SNHLY and FYNNEI.

The chain joins TRBV27 to TRBJ2-7, with 11 bases identical to TRBD2. Germline V gives CDR1 MNHEY, CDR2 SMNVEV (reference sequence). The CDR3 has 16 amino acids. Trimming at V came to 0 bases and at J to 4 bases, leaving 5 bases not matched to a gene. CDR3 protein: CASSLSNRTSGYEQYF. CDR3 DNA: TGTGCCAGCAGTTTATCGAACCGGACTAGCGGGTACGAGCAGTACTTC.

The chain combines TRBV28 with TRBJ1-1, with a weak D call TRBD1 (6 bases). Germline V gives CDR1 MDHEN, CDR2 SYDVKM. V shed 10 bases and J shed 6 bases, with 18 bases lying between them. The CDR3 is 13 residues long. The CDR3 sequence is CATSLLDRSEAFF. In DNA form, the CDR3 reads TGTGCCACCTCCCTGCTGGACAGATCTGAAGCTTTCTTT.

The chain carries TRBV6-5 and TRBJ1-1; D possibly corresponds to TRBD1 (5 bases). The length of the CDR3 is 15 residues. Germline values: CDR1 MNHEY, CDR2 SVGAGI. V was clipped by 2 bases and J by 4 bases, with 14 bases between them. CDR3 amino acids: CASSYRGGDGTEAFF. DNA of the CDR3: TGTGCCAGCAGTTACCGTGGGGGGGATGGCACTGAAGCTTTCTTT.

This chain joins TRBV5-1 and TRBJ2-7; 8 bases match TRBD1. Trimming took 7 bases from V and 3 from J; bases not matched to a gene: 9. Germline CDR1 and CDR2: SGHRS and YFSETQ. This CDR3 region has 14 residues. The CDR3 DNA reads as TGCGCCAGCCATCCCGGGACAGGCCTCTACGAGCAGTACTTC. Translated, it gives CASHPGTGLYEQYF.

The chain carries TRBV18 and TRBJ2-1, with TRBD1 matching over 7 bases. The germline CDR1 and CDR2 sequences are KGHSH and LQKENI. V dropped 4 bases and J dropped 1; count of bases not matched to a gene: 10. The CDR3 spans 17 residues. The DNA for the CDR3 is TGTGCCAGCTCACTCCTAGAGGGGGCATCGTCCTACAATGAGCAGTTCTTC. It codes for CASSLLEGASSYNEQFF.

The chain employs TRBV28 and TRBJ2-1; TRBD2 matches at 8 bases. The V and J ends lost 7 bases and 7 bases, in that order; junction bases with no gene match: 6. This CDR3 comprises 13 residues. Germline values: CDR1 MDHEN, CDR2 SYDVKM. The DNA of the CDR3 is TGTGCCAGCAACGGGAGGGCCTTGAATGAGCAGTTCTTC. Protein: CASNGRALNEQFF. The variable domain in full, with the rest retrieved from reference TRBV28 and TRBJ2-1, is DVKVTQSSRYLVKRTGEKVFLECVQDMDHENMFWYRQDPGLGLRLIYFSYDVKMKEKGDIPEGYSVSREKKERFSLILESASTNQTSMYLCASNGRALNEQFFGPGTRLTVL.

The chain links TRBV29-1 to TRBJ1-1, with D uncertain. Germline V gene data show CDR1 as SQVTM and CDR2 as ANQGSEA. Between the trimmed V and J ends, which lost 3 bases and 1 base, there was a span of 3 bases. The CDR3 is made up of 11 amino acids. This CDR3 reads CSVEANTEAFF. Here the CDR3 DNA reads TGCAGCGTTGAGGCGAACACTGAAGCTTTCTTT.

The chain joins TRBV20-1 to TRBJ1-2; D may be TRBD1 (5 bases). The V gene lost 4 bases and the J gene lost 8 bases, with 11 bases spanning the gap. CDR1 and CDR2 from the germline V gene are DFQATT and SNEGSKA (reference sequence). This CDR3 region has 11 residues. The CDR3: CSATQGSGYTF. CDR3 in DNA: TGCAGTGCTACCCAGGGTAGCGGCTACACCTTC.

The chain uses TRBV28 and TRBJ2-3; possibly TRBD2 for D (6 bases). Germline V lookup: CDR1 MDHEN, CDR2 SYDVKM. The CDR3 runs 19 residues. V was clipped by 5 bases and J by 2 bases, with 26 bases between them. In DNA form, the CDR3 reads TGTGCCAGCAGTCAGGTGGTTGGGATCCGGGACTTTCACACAGATACGCAGTATTTT. Its translation is CASSQVVGIRDFHTDTQYF.

The chain links TRBV30 to TRBJ2-2; D remains ambiguous. This CDR3 contains 12 residues. The germline gives CDR1 GTSNPN, CDR2 SVGIG (reference sequence). Deletions cut 2 bases from V and 5 bases from J, with 6 bases between. This CDR3 reads CAWSFGTGELFF. The CDR3 region has the DNA TGTGCCTGGAGTTTCGGTACCGGGGAGCTGTTTTTT.

The J gene is TRBJ1-1, the V gene TRBV19; D remains ambiguous. V lost 1 base and J lost 0, with 6 bases in between. This CDR3 is built from 14 residues. The V gene's germline CDR1 is LNHDA and CDR2 SQIVND (reference sequence). The chain's CDR3 is CASSIVGMNTEAFF. CDR3 DNA: TGTGCCAGTAGTATAGTGGGCATGAACACTGAAGCTTTCTTT.

The chain recombines TRBV9 with TRBJ2-1, with TRBD2 matching 9 bases. The CDR3 loop spans 16 amino acids. CDR1 and CDR2 from the germline V gene are SGDLS and YYNGEE. After removal of 4 bases from V and 0 bases from J, the junction contained 5 bases not matched to a gene. The CDR3: CASSQRLADSYNEQFF. The DNA of the CDR3 is TGTGCCAGCAGCCAAAGACTAGCGGACTCCTACAATGAGCAGTTCTTC.

This rearrangement joins TRBV2 to TRBJ2-7; 10 bases are a match to TRBD1. V lost 8 bases and J lost 3; bases outside the gene matches: 10. CDR3 length: 15 residues. Germline V lookup: CDR1 SNHLY, CDR2 FYNNEI. The CDR3 region has the DNA TGTGCCAGCGGGTTGGGACAGGGGTGGGTCTACGAGCAGTACTTC. Translating gives CASGLGQGWVYEQYF.

The chain couples TRBV27 to TRBJ1-2; 10 bases fit TRBD1. Germline V CDR1 and CDR2: MNHEY, SMNVEV (reference sequence). The CDR3 has 14 residues. V was pared by 5 bases and J by 7 bases, with 7 bases of the junction left unmatched. The DNA of the CDR3 is TGTGCCAGCAGTATGCATCGGGACAGGGGTGGCTACACCTTC. This encodes CASSMHRDRGGYTF.

The chain uses TRBV19 and TRBJ1-5; TRBD1 agrees at 7 bases. CDR3 size: 13 residues. V lost 4 bases, J lost 8 bases, and 5 bases stayed unmatched. The germline CDR1 and CDR2 sequences are LNHDA and SQIVND (reference sequence). CDR3 amino acids: CASSRTGVKPQHF. CDR3 coding DNA: TGTGCCAGTAGTAGAACAGGGGTGAAGCCCCAGCATTTT. The full variable domain, its missing parts supplied by reference TRBV19 and TRBJ1-5, is DGGITQSPKYLFRKEGQNVTLSCEQNLNHDAMYWYRQDPGQGLRLIYYSQIVNDFQKGDIAEGYSVSREKKESFPLTVTSAQKNPTAFYLCASSRTGVKPQHFGDGTRLSIL.

This chain links TRBV19 with TRBJ2-7, with 11 nucleotides matching TRBD1. Germline-derived CDR1 and CDR2 are LNHDA and SQIVND (reference sequence). V lost 2 bases and J lost 6; bases outside the gene matches: 9. The CDR3 has 16 residues. In DNA, the CDR3 is TGTGCCAGTAGTATATCTGGGACAGGGGGTTTTGGCGAGCAGTACTTC. It yields the protein CASSISGTGGFGEQYF.